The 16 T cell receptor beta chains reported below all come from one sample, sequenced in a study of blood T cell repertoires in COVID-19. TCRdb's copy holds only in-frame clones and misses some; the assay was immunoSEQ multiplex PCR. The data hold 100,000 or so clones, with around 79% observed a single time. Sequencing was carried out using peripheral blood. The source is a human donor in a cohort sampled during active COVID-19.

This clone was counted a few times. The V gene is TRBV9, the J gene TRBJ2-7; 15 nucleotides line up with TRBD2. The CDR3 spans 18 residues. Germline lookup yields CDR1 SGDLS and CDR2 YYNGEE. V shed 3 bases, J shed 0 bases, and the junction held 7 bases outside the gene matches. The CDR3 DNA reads TGTGCCAGCAGCGAGGGACTAGCGGGAGGTACTCGCTCCTACGAGCAGTACTTC. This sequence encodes CASSEGLAGGTRSYEQYF.

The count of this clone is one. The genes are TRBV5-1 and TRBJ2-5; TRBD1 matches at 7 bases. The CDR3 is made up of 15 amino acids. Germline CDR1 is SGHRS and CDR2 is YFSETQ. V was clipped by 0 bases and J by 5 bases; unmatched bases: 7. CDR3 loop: CASSLVSGGAETQYF. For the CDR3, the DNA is TGCGCCAGCAGCTTGGTGTCAGGGGGAGCGGAGACCCAGTACTTC. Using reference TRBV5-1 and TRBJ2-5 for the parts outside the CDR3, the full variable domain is KAGVTQTPRYLIKTRGQQVTLSCSPISGHRSVSWYQQTPGQGLQFLFEYFSETQRNKGNFPGRFSGRQFSNSRSEMNVSTLELGDSALYLCASSLVSGGAETQYFGPGTRLLVL.

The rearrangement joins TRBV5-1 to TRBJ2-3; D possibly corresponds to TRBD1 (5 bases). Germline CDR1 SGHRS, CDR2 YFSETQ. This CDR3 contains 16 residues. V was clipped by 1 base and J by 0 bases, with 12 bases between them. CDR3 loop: CASSLMARGSTDTQYF. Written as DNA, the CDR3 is TGCGCCAGCAGCTTGATGGCTAGGGGTAGCACAGATACGCAGTATTTT.

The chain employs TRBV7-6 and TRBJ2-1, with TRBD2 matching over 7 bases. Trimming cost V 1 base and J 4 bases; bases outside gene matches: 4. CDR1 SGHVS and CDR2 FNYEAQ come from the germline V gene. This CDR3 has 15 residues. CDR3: CASSLVASGYNEQFF. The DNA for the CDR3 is TGTGCCAGCAGCTTAGTGGCTAGCGGTTACAATGAGCAGTTCTTC.

The CDR3 nucleotides are TGTGCCATCAGTGACCAGGGGACCGATCAGCCCCAGCATTTT. Translating gives CAISDQGTDQPQHF. The chain is built from TRBV10-3 and TRBJ1-5, with a tentative D call TRBD1 (6 bases). V lost 3 bases, J lost 5 bases, and 11 bases lay in between. The length of the CDR3 is 14 residues. From germline, CDR1 is ENHRY and CDR2 SYGVKD.

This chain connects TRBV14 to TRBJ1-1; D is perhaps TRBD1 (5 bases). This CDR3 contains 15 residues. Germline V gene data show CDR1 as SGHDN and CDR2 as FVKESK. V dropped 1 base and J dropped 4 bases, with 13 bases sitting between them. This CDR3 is CASSQVRGFGTEAFF. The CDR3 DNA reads TGTGCCAGCAGCCAAGTTCGGGGGTTCGGCACTGAAGCTTTCTTT.

Here the CDR3 reads CASTKPGQTSNKGTQYF. DNA of the CDR3: TGTGCCAGCACCAAACCTGGACAGACGTCGAACAAGGGGACCCAGTACTTC. The chain uses TRBV28 and TRBJ2-5, with D possibly matching TRBD1 (6 bases). V dropped 7 bases and J dropped 7 bases, with 28 bases sitting between them. Germline-derived CDR1 and CDR2 are MDHEN and SYDVKM. The CDR3 is made up of 17 amino acids.

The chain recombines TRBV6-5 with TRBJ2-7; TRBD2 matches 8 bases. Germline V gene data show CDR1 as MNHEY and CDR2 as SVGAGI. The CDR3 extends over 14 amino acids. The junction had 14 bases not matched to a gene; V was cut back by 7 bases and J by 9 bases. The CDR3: CASKRVAGQEGQYF. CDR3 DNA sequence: TGTGCCAGCAAACGGGTAGCGGGGCAGGAGGGGCAGTACTTC.

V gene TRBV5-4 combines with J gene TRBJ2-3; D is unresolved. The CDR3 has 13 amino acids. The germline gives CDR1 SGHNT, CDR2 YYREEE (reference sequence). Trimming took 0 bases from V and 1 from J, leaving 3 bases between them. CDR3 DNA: TGTGCCAGCAGCTTGGAGCGCACAGATACGCAGTATTTT. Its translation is CASSLERTDTQYF. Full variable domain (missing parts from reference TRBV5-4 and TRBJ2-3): ETGVTQSPTHLIKTRGQQVTLRCSSQSGHNTVSWYQQALGQGPQFIFQYYREEENGRGNFPPRFSGLQFPNYSSELNVNALELDDSALYLCASSLERTDTQYFGPGTRLTVL.

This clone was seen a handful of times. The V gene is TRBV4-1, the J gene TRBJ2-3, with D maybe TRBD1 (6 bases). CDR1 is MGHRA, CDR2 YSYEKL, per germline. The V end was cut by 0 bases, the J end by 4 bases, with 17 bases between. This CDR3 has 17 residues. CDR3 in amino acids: CASSQDPRGWVSDTQYF. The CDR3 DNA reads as TGCGCCAGCAGCCAAGATCCGAGGGGGTGGGTGTCAGATACGCAGTATTTT.

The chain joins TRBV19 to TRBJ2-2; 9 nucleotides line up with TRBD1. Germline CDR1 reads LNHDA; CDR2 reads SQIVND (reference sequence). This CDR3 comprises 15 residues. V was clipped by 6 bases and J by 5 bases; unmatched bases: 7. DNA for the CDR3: TGTGCCAGTAGGGCGGGACAGGGTGGAACCGGGGAGCTGTTTTTT. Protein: CASRAGQGGTGELFF. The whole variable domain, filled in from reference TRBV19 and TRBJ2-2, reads DGGITQSPKYLFRKEGQNVTLSCEQNLNHDAMYWYRQDPGQGLRLIYYSQIVNDFQKGDIAEGYSVSREKKESFPLTVTSAQKNPTAFYLCASRAGQGGTGELFFGEGSRLTVL.

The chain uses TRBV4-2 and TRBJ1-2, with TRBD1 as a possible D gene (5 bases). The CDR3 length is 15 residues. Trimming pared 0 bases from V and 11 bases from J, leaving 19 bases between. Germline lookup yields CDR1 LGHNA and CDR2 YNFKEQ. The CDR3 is CASSQDEQGGVGYTF. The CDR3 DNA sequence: TGTGCCAGCAGCCAAGATGAGCAGGGTGGTGTAGGTTACACCTTC.

The CDR3 region has the DNA TGTGCCACCAGCACTAGCGGAGGGGCGTATGAGCAGTTCTTC. Its protein product is CATSTSGGAYEQFF. The genes are TRBV15 and TRBJ2-1; 7 bases are a match to TRBD2. With 4 bases clipped from V and 8 bases from J, the junction kept 8 bases outside the gene matches. CDR1 and CDR2 from the germline V gene are LNHNV and YYDKDF (reference sequence). The CDR3 length is 14 residues.

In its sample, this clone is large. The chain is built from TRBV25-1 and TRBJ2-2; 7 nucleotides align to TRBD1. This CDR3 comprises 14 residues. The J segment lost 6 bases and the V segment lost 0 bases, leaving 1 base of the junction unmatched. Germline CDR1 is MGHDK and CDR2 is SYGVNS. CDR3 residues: CASSEYDRAGELFF. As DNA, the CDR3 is TGTGCCAGCAGTGAATACGACAGGGCCGGGGAGCTGTTTTTT.

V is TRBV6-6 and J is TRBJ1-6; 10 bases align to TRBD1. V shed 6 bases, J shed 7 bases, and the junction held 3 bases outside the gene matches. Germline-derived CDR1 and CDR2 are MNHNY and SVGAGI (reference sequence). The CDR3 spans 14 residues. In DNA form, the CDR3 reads TGTGCCAGCAGGGGGGGACAGGGGAATTCACCCCTCCACTTT. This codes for CASRGGQGNSPLHF.

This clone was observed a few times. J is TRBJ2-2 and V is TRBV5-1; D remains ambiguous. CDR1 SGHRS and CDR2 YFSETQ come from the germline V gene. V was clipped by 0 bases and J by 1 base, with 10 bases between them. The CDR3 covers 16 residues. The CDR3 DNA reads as TGCGCCAGCAGCTTGGCATTCGGTCAGAACACCGGGGAGCTGTTTTTT. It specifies CASSLAFGQNTGELFF. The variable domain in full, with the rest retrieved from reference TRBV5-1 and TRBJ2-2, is KAGVTQTPRYLIKTRGQQVTLSCSPISGHRSVSWYQQTPGQGLQFLFEYFSETQRNKGNFPGRFSGRQFSNSRSEMNVSTLELGDSALYLCASSLAFGQNTGELFFGEGSRLTVL.